This T cell receptor (beta chain) was captured by sequencing in a study of shared clonotypes between healthy human individuals. Across the whole study: Participating donors consisted of two women and a few men aged 18 to 49.

The length of the CDR3 is 11 residues. The germline gives CDR1 SGHTA, CDR2 FQGNSA. V was trimmed by 7 bases and J by 6 bases, leaving 8 bases between them. Original analysis: For the immunoSEQ data, sequences were junction-only without quality scores, so filtering differed. Generated by immunoSEQ multiplex PCR, the TCRdb table keeps only in-frame clones and is missing some. That table supplies the V and J calls and clone size; D and trimming were determined from the DNA. The sample lists under 1,900,000 clones, roughly 98.5% occurring once. The sequencing input was naive CD4+ T cells sorted from blood. Subset reported: CD45RA+ positively selected. This TCR came from a man aged 30 to 39 in good health. The chain is built from TRBV7-2 and TRBJ2-3; no reliable D call. The CDR3 region has the DNA TGTGCCAGCACCCCGAGGGATACGCAGTATTTT. Protein product: CASTPRDTQYF. Variable domain in full (rest from reference TRBV7-2 and TRBJ2-3): GAGVSQSPSNKVTEKGKDVELRCDPISGHTALYWYRQSLGQGLEFLIYFQGNSAPDKSGLPSDRFSAERTGGSVSTLTIQRTQQEDSAVYLCASTPRDTQYFGPGTRLTVL.